The source of this TCR beta chain is a study of T cells in Graves' hyperthyroidism and ophthalmopathy. Trimming stripped 3 bases from V and 9 bases from J, with 5 bases between. CDR1 DFQATT and CDR2 SNEGSKA come from the germline V gene (reference sequence). CDR3 length: 9 residues. This clonotype was recorded at least ten times. The CDR3 regions of TCR beta were amplified from RNA transcripts. An initial round of RT-PCR targeting the TCR CDR3 relied on the HTBI primer set. TCRdb itself ran the multiplex PCR reads through MiXCR, one entry per CDR3 protein. The table shows over 450,000 distinct CDR3 sequences, with approximately 14% occurring only once.

This sequence was found in a woman between 18 and 29 years old with Graves' hyperthyroidism. The source material was blood. The gene calls are TRBV20-1 and TRBJ2-5; no definite D call. The CDR3 DNA reads TGCAGTGCTAGTAATCCCCAGTACTTC. Translation: CSASNPQYF.